The clone carrying this TCR beta chain was seen ten or more times. The data are from a study of regulatory T cells in long-lasting Graves disease. This CDR3 comprises 14 residues. Trimming shortened V by 7 bases and J by 0 bases, and 13 bases separated the two germline ends. With iRepertoire HTBI primers and Arm-PCR of CDR3 regions, TCR beta libraries were built. TCRdb processed the multiplex PCR reads anew with MiXCR; each CDR3 protein has one entry. The table includes about 240,000 distinct CDR3 sequences, around 20% detected once. Time point: newly diagnosed GD, antithyroid drugs for less than 3 months. Construction of the TCR library relied on RNA isolated from PBMCs.

The chain uses TRBV12-3 or TRBV12-4 and TRBJ2-7; D is possibly TRBD1 (5 bases). The specimen was peripheral blood mononuclear cells (PBMCs), collected at new diagnosis, from a patient treated with antithyroid drugs. The clonotype was recovered from a female donor with Graves disease. Here the CDR3 reads CASTKTGISYEQYF. In DNA, the CDR3 is TGTGCCAGCACTAAAACAGGAATCTCCTACGAGCAGTACTTC.